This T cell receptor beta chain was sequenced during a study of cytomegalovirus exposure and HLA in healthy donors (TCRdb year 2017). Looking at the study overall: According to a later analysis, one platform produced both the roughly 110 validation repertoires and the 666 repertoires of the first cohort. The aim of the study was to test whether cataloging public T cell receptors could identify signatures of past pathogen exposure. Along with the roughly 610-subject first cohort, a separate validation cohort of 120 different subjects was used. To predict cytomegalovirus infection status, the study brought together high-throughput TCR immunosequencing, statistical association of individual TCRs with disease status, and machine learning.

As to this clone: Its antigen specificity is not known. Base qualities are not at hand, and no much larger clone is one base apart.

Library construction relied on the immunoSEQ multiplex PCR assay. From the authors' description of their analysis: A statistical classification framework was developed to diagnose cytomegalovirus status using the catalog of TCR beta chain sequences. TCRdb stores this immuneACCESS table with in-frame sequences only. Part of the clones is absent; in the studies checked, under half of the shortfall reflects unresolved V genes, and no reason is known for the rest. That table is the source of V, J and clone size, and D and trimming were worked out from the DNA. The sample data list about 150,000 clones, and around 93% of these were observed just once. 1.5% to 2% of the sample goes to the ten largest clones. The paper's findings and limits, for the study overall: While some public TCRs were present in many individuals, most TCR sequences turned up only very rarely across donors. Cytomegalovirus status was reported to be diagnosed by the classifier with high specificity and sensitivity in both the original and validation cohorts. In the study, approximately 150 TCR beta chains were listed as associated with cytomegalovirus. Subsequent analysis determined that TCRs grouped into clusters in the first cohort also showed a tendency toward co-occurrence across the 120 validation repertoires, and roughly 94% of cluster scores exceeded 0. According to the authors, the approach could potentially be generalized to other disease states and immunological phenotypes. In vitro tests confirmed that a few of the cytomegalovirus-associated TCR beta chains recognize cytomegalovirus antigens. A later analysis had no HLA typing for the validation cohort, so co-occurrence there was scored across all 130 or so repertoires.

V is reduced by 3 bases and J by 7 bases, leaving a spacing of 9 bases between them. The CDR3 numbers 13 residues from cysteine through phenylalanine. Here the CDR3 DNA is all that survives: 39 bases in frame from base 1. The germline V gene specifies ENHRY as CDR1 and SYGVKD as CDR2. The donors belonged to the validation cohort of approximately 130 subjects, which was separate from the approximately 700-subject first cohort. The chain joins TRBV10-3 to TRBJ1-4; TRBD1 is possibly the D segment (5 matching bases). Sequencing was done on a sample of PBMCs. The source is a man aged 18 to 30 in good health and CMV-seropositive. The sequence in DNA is TGTGCCATCAGTGACTGGGGGGGTGAAAAACTGTTTTTT. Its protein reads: CAISDWGGEKLFF.